These T cell receptor beta chains were read from a single sample in a study of cytotoxic CD8 clonotypes in ibrutinib-treated CLL. Assay used: immunoSEQ multiplex PCR; TCRdb lists only in-frame clones, some missing. This sample has about 130,000 clones, with around 84% found just once. The sequences come from PBMCs, collected after 24 months of ibrutinib treatment. The receptor set was obtained from a human donor with chronic lymphocytic leukemia. The CDR3 runs from the conserved cysteine through the conserved F or W.

v_gene: TRBV7-9
CDR3aa: CASSLGSSTDTQYF

v_gene: TRBV27
CDR3aa: CASSLWTQQGWVSPLHF

v_gene: TRBV6-6
CDR3aa: CASSYSSGDTQYF

v_gene: TRBV27
CDR3aa: CASSLVGGEKLFF

v_gene: TRBV9
CDR3aa: CASSDRLASHTQYF

v_gene: TRBV7-2
CDR3aa: CASSLMRGDREQYF

v_gene: TRBV7-9
CDR3aa: CASSLQGIGSHEQYF

v_gene: TRBV30
CDR3aa: CAWSRGANTEAFF

v_gene: TRBV7-8
CDR3aa: CASSDRTAAQETQYF

v_gene: TRBV28
CDR3aa: CASSLAGQDYRYGYTF

v_gene: TRBV7-9
CDR3aa: CASSLGSRGSRPDTQYF